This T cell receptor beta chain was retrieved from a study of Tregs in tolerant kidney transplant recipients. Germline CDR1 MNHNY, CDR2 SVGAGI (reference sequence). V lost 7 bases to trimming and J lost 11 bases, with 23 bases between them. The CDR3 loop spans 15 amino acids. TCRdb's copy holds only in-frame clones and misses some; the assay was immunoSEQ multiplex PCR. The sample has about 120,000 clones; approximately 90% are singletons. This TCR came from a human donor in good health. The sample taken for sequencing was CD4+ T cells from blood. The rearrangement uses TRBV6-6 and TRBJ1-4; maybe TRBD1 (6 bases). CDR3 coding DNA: TGTGCCAGCAATCGATGGGGGGCTGGCGGGGATAAACTGTTTTTT. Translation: CASNRWGAGGDKLFF.